This T cell receptor (beta chain) comes out of a study of Tregs in tolerant kidney transplant recipients. Turning to the study itself: Mixed chimerism was transient after nonmyeloablative marrow transplants from related graft donors. Study-wide points: In tolerant patients, donor-specific Tregs outgrew total Tregs, suggesting antigen-driven expansion. Nucleotide sequences could not be compared across some patients' samples due to primer changes.

CFSE-labeled recipient PBMCs were cultured more than five days with irradiated graft donor PBMCs, then FACS-sorted. Some clones are missing from TCRdb's copy, which holds only in-frame ones; the method was immunoSEQ multiplex PCR. Of about 15,000 clones in the sample, around half were seen once. A remark on this clone: The antigen remains unidentified.

Germline CDR1 reads SGDLS; CDR2 reads YYNGEE. V lost 3 bases and J lost 6; bases outside the gene matches: 9. The CDR3 sequence is 16 residues long. The source material was CD4+ T cells from blood cultured with allogeneic cells, sampled before the transplant. The V gene is TRBV9, the J gene TRBJ2-3; 11 bases fit TRBD2. The TCR comes from a human patient who received a combined kidney and bone marrow transplant. This CDR3 is CASSATSGSGLDTQYF. DNA for the CDR3: TGTGCCAGCAGCGCCACTAGCGGGAGCGGGTTGGATACGCAGTATTTT.